This entry is about one T cell receptor beta chain. The donor group consisted entirely of healthy Caucasians. Trimming left V 4 bases short and J 6 bases short, with 13 bases between. In germline, CDR1 is MNHEY, CDR2 SMNVEV (reference sequence). The CDR3 is 14 residues long. These data come from a study of identical twins. TCRdb re-called the 5' RACE reads through MiXCR, storing one row per CDR3 protein. The sample holds about 250,000 distinct CDR3 sequences, approximately 7.9% seen once. These data also formed part of another study, on yellow fever vaccine responses in identical twins.

The sample consisted of CD8+ T cells sorted from blood. This TCR was sampled from a woman under 30 in good health. This chain uses TRBV27 with TRBJ1-5; possibly TRBD1 for D (5 bases). The CDR3 DNA sequence: TGTGCCAGCAGTTATGGGGGGAGAAGTCAGCCCCAGCATTTT. Its protein is CASSYGGRSQPQHF.